The 10 T cell receptor beta chains below were found in one sample sequenced in a study of shared clonotypes between healthy human individuals. Clones were read by immunoSEQ multiplex PCR, and TCRdb kept only the in-frame ones, dropping some. Seen here are around 700,000 clones, around 74% observed once, and the top ten hold approximately 1.8%. The sample comprised memory CD4+ T cells sorted from blood. Subset described: CD45RA-negative fraction. These receptors all stem from a woman under 40 in good health.

The chain recombines TRBV5-4 with TRBJ2-7; 12 bases agree with TRBD2. CDR3 length: 15 residues. Germline V gene lookup returns CDR1 SGHNT and CDR2 YYREEE (reference sequence). Germline trimming cut 2 bases from V and 7 bases from J; bases unmatched to any gene: 7. CDR3 residues: CASSFRSSGRDEQYF. The CDR3, as DNA: TGTGCCAGCAGCTTCAGGTCTAGCGGGAGGGATGAGCAGTACTTC.

This clone occurred once. V is TRBV2 and J is TRBJ2-7, with D possibly matching TRBD2 (7 bases). The CDR3 consists of 15 residues. Germline V gives CDR1 SNHLY, CDR2 FYNNEI. Trimming cost V 4 bases and J 3 bases, with 16 bases left between them. CDR3 loop: CASSVRGRGSYEQYF. In DNA, the CDR3 is TGTGCCAGCAGTGTTCGGGGGAGGGGGAGCTACGAGCAGTACTTC.

The chain is built from TRBV15 and TRBJ2-7; D is unclear. Trimming stripped 5 bases from V and 6 bases from J, with 2 bases between. The CDR3 is made up of 9 amino acids. Germline loops: CDR1 LNHNV, CDR2 YYDKDF (reference sequence). The CDR3 loop reads CATSAEQYF. The CDR3 coding sequence is TGTGCCACCAGCGCCGAGCAGTACTTC.

The DNA for the CDR3 is TGTGCCAGCAGCTCCCTAGGACTAGCGGGAGGTCATGGGGAGACCCAGTACTTC. This codes for CASSSLGLAGGHGETQYF. The chain uses TRBV5-4 and TRBJ2-5, with TRBD2 matching over 14 bases. The germline gives CDR1 SGHNT, CDR2 YYREEE (reference sequence). V lost 3 bases, J lost 5 bases, and 12 bases stayed unmatched. The CDR3 loop spans 18 amino acids.

The rearrangement joins TRBV6-6 to TRBJ2-4; 8 nucleotides line up with TRBD2. From germline, CDR1 is MNHNY and CDR2 SVGAGI (reference sequence). This CDR3 region has 15 residues. After removal of 2 bases from V and 6 bases from J, the junction contained 6 bases not matched to a gene. The CDR3 bases are TGTGCCAGCAGTTACAAGGGGAGCGGGGGAAACATTCAGTACTTC. Residues: CASSYKGSGGNIQYF.

A note on this clone: The same CDR3 also results from other DNA sequences found in this sample. This chain joins TRBV2 and TRBJ1-5, with D perhaps TRBD1 (6 bases). The V end was cut by 3 bases, the J end by 5 bases, with 8 bases between. The CDR3 is 13 residues long. Germline V lookup: CDR1 SNHLY, CDR2 FYNNEI. The CDR3: CASSEEGDQPQHF. The CDR3 DNA sequence: TGTGCCAGCAGTGAGGAGGGGGATCAGCCCCAGCATTTT.

The CDR3, as DNA: TGTGCCAGCAGCGATCTAGCGAGCACAGATACGCAGTATTTT. Translation: CASSDLASTDTQYF. The chain employs TRBV27 and TRBJ2-3; D possibly corresponds to TRBD2 (6 bases). With 6 bases removed from V and 0 bases from J, the gap between germline ends came to 10 bases. Germline CDR1 reads MNHEY; CDR2 reads SMNVEV (reference sequence). The CDR3 consists of 14 residues.

The chain employs TRBV5-6 and TRBJ1-4, with D unclear. From germline, CDR1 is SGHDT and CDR2 YYEEEE. This CDR3 has 15 residues. The V and J ends lost 4 bases and 0 bases respectively, with 10 bases between them. This CDR3 is CASSHTPATNEKLFF. CDR3 bases: TGTGCCAGCAGCCACACCCCAGCAACTAATGAAAAACTGTTTTTT.

This CDR3 is CATSKSSREQYF. For the CDR3, the DNA is TGTGCCACCAGTAAATCGTCCAGGGAGCAGTACTTC. The chain carries TRBV15 and TRBJ2-7; D is undetermined. The germline CDR1 and CDR2 sequences are LNHNV and YYDKDF (reference sequence). V was pared by 6 bases and J by 7 bases, with 13 bases between. The CDR3 runs to 12 residues.

The chain joins TRBV30 to TRBJ1-1; D possibly corresponds to TRBD1 (5 bases). The CDR3 totals 13 residues. Germline CDR1 reads GTSNPN; CDR2 reads SVGIG (reference sequence). Trimming removed 2 bases at V and 0 bases at J, with 7 bases between. CDR3 sequence (DNA): TGTGCCTGGAGTAGGGGACTGAACACTGAAGCTTTCTTT. Amino acids: CAWSRGLNTEAFF.